Listed here is a single T cell receptor (beta chain). V was trimmed by 4 bases and J by 4 bases, leaving 11 bases between them. Germline loops: CDR1 KGHSY, CDR2 FQNENV. The CDR3 sequence is 14 residues long. The method was immunoSEQ multiplex PCR; TCRdb's version includes in-frame clones alone and lacks a portion of them. This sample has approximately 260,000 clones, with roughly 89% found just once. This entry is derived from a study of blood T cell repertoires in COVID-19. Study in general: There were acute and convalescent COVID-19 samples, and they came from the United States, Italy and Spain. PBMCs, B-cell-depleted T cells, or T cells were the source of the cDNA or gDNA that made up the material.

The sample consisted of peripheral blood. The chain employs TRBV16 and TRBJ1-5, with D perhaps matching TRBD1 (6 bases). This sequence was found in a middle-aged woman who had recovered from COVID-19. The CDR3 is CASSPGQPNQPQHF. The CDR3 nucleotides read TGTGCCAGCAGCCCCGGACAGCCGAATCAGCCCCAGCATTTT.